This T cell receptor (beta chain) was identified during a study of control samples from healthy donors and cancer patients (dated by TCRdb to about 2020). The CDR3 goes from the cysteine to the phenylalanine over 16 residues. Only CDR3 DNA is held: 48 bases, read in frame from base 1. CDR1 is given as MNHEY and CDR2 as SMNVEV, both from the germline V gene (reference sequence). Unmatched junction bases come to 6, with V trimmed by 1 base and J by 2 bases. The library was generated by the immunoSEQ multiplex PCR assay. In TCRdb, the immuneACCESS table is reduced to in-frame sequences with V and J assigned. These tables do not hold every clone; where another copy was compared, an unresolved V gene accounts for under half, and the others remain unexplained. The sample table lists tens of thousands of clones, around 87% of them with a count of one. The leading ten clones occupy roughly 20% of the sample.

On this clone: Its antigen has not been determined. It has no much larger one-base neighbor in the sample; base qualities were not kept.

Sequenced sample: blood. The receptor was derived from a man over 45 in good health. The rearrangement combines TRBV27 with TRBJ2-3; TRBD2 matches 7 bases in the middle. In nucleotides, the sequence is TGTGCCAGCAGTTTATTCGCTAGCGGCTCCACAGATACGCAGTATTTT. Its protein reads: CASSLFASGSTDTQYF.